These T cell receptor beta chains were read from a single sample in a study of chemoradiotherapy in HPV16-positive cancers. TCRdb's copy holds only in-frame clones and misses some; the assay was immunoSEQ multiplex PCR. The table includes 45,000 to 60,000 clones, about nine tenths detected once. The source was blood, collected from a patient who underwent chemoradiotherapy. These receptors all come from a human donor with HPV-associated anogenital cancer. Both conserved end residues are part of each CDR3. A D gene is named only where the DNA matches it firmly. The size of a clone is reported for some rows only, either as once, few or many, or as a class for expanded clones.

TRBJ2-1,TRBV7-2,-,-,CASSLALESNEQFF,TGTGCCAGCAGCTTAGCGCTAGAATCCAATGAGCAGTTCTTC
TRBJ2-4,TRBV5-1,once,-,CASSLGLRVAKNIQYF,TGCGCCAGCAGCCTGGGACTCCGGGTGGCCAAAAACATTCAGTACTTC
TRBJ1-2,TRBV27,-,-,CASSPIWTPTARGDDGYTF,TGTGCCAGCAGCCCTATATGGACACCTACCGCGCGCGGGGACGATGGCTACACCTTC
TRBJ2-7,TRBV18,-,TRBD1,CASSPRGTGPYEQYF,TGTGCCAGCTCACCTCGTGGGACAGGACCTTACGAGCAGTACTTC
TRBJ1-1,TRBV5-4,-,-,CASSLDPGTNTEAFF,TGTGCCAGCAGCTTGGATCCGGGGACGAACACTGAAGCTTTCTTT
TRBJ2-7,TRBV7-2,-,-,CASSPRDNPPYEQYF,TGTGCCAGCAGCCCCCGGGACAATCCCCCCTACGAGCAGTACTTC
TRBJ1-4,TRBV5-4,-,TRBD1,CASHADRGLGEKLFF,TGTGCCAGCCATGCGGACAGGGGGCTCGGTGAAAAACTGTTTTTT
TRBJ2-7,TRBV4-2,-,TRBD2,CASSPSGTDPYEQYF,TGTGCCAGCAGCCCAAGCGGGACTGACCCCTACGAGCAGTACTTC
TRBJ2-7,TRBV30,-,-,CAWSLARTYEQYF,TGTGCCTGGAGTTTGGCCCGAACCTACGAGCAGTACTTC
TRBJ2-7,TRBV19,-,-,CASSTSGSSYEQYF,TGTGCCAGTAGTACCTCGGGGAGCTCCTACGAGCAGTACTTC
TRBJ2-7,TRBV30,once,TRBD1,CASRGSSYEQYF,TGTGCCTCCAGGGGGTCCTCCTACGAGCAGTACTTC
TRBJ2-5,TRBV7-9,-,-,CASSLARAGETQYF,TGTGCCAGCAGCTTAGCCAGGGCGGGCGAGACCCAGTACTTC
TRBJ1-1,TRBV5-1,-,-,CASSASVHAEAFF,TGCGCCAGCAGCGCCTCGGTACATGCTGAAGCTTTCTTT
TRBJ2-5,TRBV5-1,once,-,CASSLAPGEETQYF,TGCGCCAGCAGCTTGGCGCCGGGGGAAGAGACCCAGTACTTC
TRBJ2-5,TRBV19,-,TRBD1,CASSMGPTGGWETQYF,TGTGCCAGTAGTATGGGTCCGACAGGGGGCTGGGAGACCCAGTACTTC
TRBJ2-3,TRBV7-8,few,-,CASSPVRWDTQYF,TGTGCCAGCAGCCCAGTACGTTGGGATACGCAGTATTTT
TRBJ1-1,TRBV5-1,-,TRBD1,CASSLATGAIENTEAFF,TGCGCCAGCAGCTTGGCCACAGGGGCGATAGAGAACACTGAAGCTTTCTTT
TRBJ1-5,TRBV7-9,-,-,CASSHGGGWESQHF,TGTGCCAGCAGCCATGGGGGAGGTTGGGAGTCCCAGCATTTT
TRBJ1-5,TRBV10-2,-,TRBD1,CASSDRGWQPQHF,TGCGCCAGCAGTGACAGGGGGTGGCAGCCCCAGCATTTT
TRBJ2-5,TRBV29-1,-,-,CSVDGEMETQYF,TGCAGCGTTGACGGTGAGATGGAGACCCAGTACTTC
TRBJ2-3,TRBV9,-,TRBD1,CASSLLNRGSGDTQYF,TGTGCCAGCAGCCTCCTTAACAGGGGTAGTGGGGATACGCAGTATTTT
TRBJ2-2,TRBV6-5,-,-,CASSYDRKGTGELFF,TGTGCCAGCAGTTACGACCGAAAGGGCACCGGGGAGCTGTTTTTT
TRBJ2-7,TRBV7-9,-,-,CASSRTGAEYEQYF,TGTGCCAGCAGCCGAACCGGGGCTGAGTACGAGCAGTACTTC
TRBJ1-4,TRBV11-2,-,TRBD1,CASTEGGTVGEKLFF,TGTGCCAGCACCGAAGGTGGGACAGTCGGTGAAAAACTGTTTTTT
TRBJ2-5,TRBV10-3,-,TRBD2,CATRLAGGQETQYF,TGTGCCACCCGACTAGCGGGGGGCCAAGAGACCCAGTACTTC
TRBJ2-5,TRBV29-1,-,TRBD2,CSAYSGGGETQYF,TGCAGCGCCTATAGCGGGGGAGGGGAGACCCAGTACTTC
TRBJ1-5,TRBV19,-,-,CASHSGETITQPQHF,TGTGCCAGTCATTCAGGGGAAACGATTACGCAGCCCCAGCATTTT
TRBJ1-3,TRBV30,-,-,CAWSALGMAGNTIYF,TGTGCCTGGAGTGCGCTGGGGATGGCGGGAAACACCATATATTTT
TRBJ2-1,TRBV6-4,-,-,CASSLTGGEQFF,TGTGCCAGCAGCCTAACTGGTGGTGAGCAGTTCTTC
TRBJ1-5,TRBV19,-,-,CASSIARGSNQPQHF,TGTGCCAGTAGTATCGCCAGGGGTAGCAATCAGCCCCAGCATTTT
TRBJ1-2,TRBV4-2,medium-sized,TRBD1,CASSQDRTGGGYTF,TGTGCCAGCAGCCAAGATAGGACAGGCGGAGGCTACACCTTC
TRBJ2-7,TRBV29-1,-,TRBD1,CSVYQGAREQYF,TGCAGCGTCTATCAGGGGGCTCGGGAGCAGTACTTC
TRBJ1-1,TRBV13,-,-,CASSPGSTTEAFF,TGTGCCAGCAGCCCAGGATCCACAACAGAAGCTTTCTTT
TRBJ2-7,TRBV28,-,TRBD2,CASSTSGRALGEQYF,TGTGCCAGCAGCACTAGCGGGAGGGCCCTTGGCGAGCAGTACTTC
TRBJ2-1,TRBV30,-,-,CAALKGNNEQFF,TGTGCAGCCCTCAAAGGAAACAATGAGCAGTTCTTC
TRBJ2-7,TRBV11-1,-,TRBD2,CASSTGGAGDGYEQYF,TGTGCCAGCAGCACGGGGGGAGCGGGAGACGGCTACGAGCAGTACTTC
TRBJ2-7,TRBV5-6,-,-,CASSFPATYSYEQYF,TGTGCCAGCAGCTTTCCGGCGACCTACTCCTACGAGCAGTACTTC
TRBJ2-5,TRBV7-8,-,-,CASSPQGLQETQYF,TGTGCCAGCAGCCCCCAGGGGCTCCAAGAGACCCAGTACTTC
TRBJ1-6,TRBV9,few,-,CASSLSPNFPSPLHF,TGTGCCAGCAGCCTCTCCCCCAATTTCCCATCACCCCTCCACTTT
TRBJ2-2,TRBV4-3,-,-,CASSQDPRGKSGELFF,TGCGCCAGCAGCCAAGACCCTAGGGGGAAGTCCGGGGAGCTGTTTTTT
TRBJ2-1,TRBV10-3,once,TRBD2,CAIREGGRYNEQFF,TGTGCCATCAGAGAAGGCGGGAGATACAATGAGCAGTTCTTC
TRBJ2-7,TRBV29-1,-,-,CSVEGALSYEQYF,TGCAGCGTTGAGGGGGCCCTATCCTACGAGCAGTACTTC
TRBJ1-2,TRBV18,-,-,CASSPSSTDYGYTF,TGTGCCAGCTCACCATCGAGTACAGACTATGGCTACACCTTC
TRBJ1-1,TRBV6-5,-,-,CASSYGLGYTEAFF,TGTGCCAGCAGTTACGGGTTGGGGTACACTGAAGCTTTCTTT
TRBJ2-7,TRBV19,once,-,CASSSRQSGVAYEQYF,TGTGCCAGTAGTTCTCGCCAGTCGGGGGTAGCCTACGAGCAGTACTTC
TRBJ1-4,TRBV30,-,TRBD1,CASPGQSNEKLFF,TGTGCCTCTCCGGGACAGTCTAATGAAAAACTGTTTTTT
TRBJ1-1,TRBV5-1,-,TRBD1,CASSNPGGMNTEAFF,TGCGCCAGCAGCAACCCAGGGGGGATGAACACTGAAGCTTTCTTT
TRBJ1-1,TRBV5-4,-,-,CASSPGLGPEAFF,TGTGCCAGCAGCCCGGGGTTGGGCCCTGAAGCTTTCTTT
TRBJ2-2,TRBV27,-,TRBD2,CASRRSGGNTGELFF,TGTGCCAGCAGACGTAGCGGGGGGAACACCGGGGAGCTGTTTTTT
TRBJ1-1,TRBV5-4,-,-,CASSRMAQGGAEAFF,TGTGCCAGCAGCCGCATGGCCCAAGGTGGGGCTGAAGCTTTCTTT
TRBJ1-5,TRBV5-6,-,-,CASSLGEGRQNQPQHF,TGTGCCAGCAGCCTCGGGGAGGGGCGCCAGAATCAGCCCCAGCATTTT
TRBJ1-6,TRBV6-1,-,-,CASSATSNSPLHF,TGTGCCAGCAGTGCGACAAGTAATTCACCCCTCCACTTT
TRBJ2-4,TRBV7-9,-,-,CASSLSSELTGGIQYF,TGTGCCAGCAGCTTAAGTAGCGAATTGACCGGAGGCATTCAGTACTTC
TRBJ1-3,TRBV19,-,-,CASSPSGTRGSGNTIYF,TGTGCCAGTAGTCCCTCCGGGACCCGGGGCTCTGGAAACACCATATATTTT
TRBJ1-2,TRBV30,-,-,CAWSVPVGGYTF,TGTGCCTGGAGTGTACCGGTGGGTGGCTACACCTTC
TRBJ2-5,TRBV7-3,-,-,CASSPRASDQETQYF,TGTGCCAGCAGCCCAAGAGCGTCGGACCAAGAGACCCAGTACTTC
TRBJ1-6,TRBV5-6,-,-,CASSFRSSYNSPLHF,TGTGCCAGCAGCTTTAGAAGCTCCTATAATTCACCCCTCCACTTT
TRBJ2-5,TRBV19,-,TRBD2,CASSPAGETQYF,TGTGCCAGTAGTCCAGCGGGGGAGACCCAGTACTTC